These 23 T cell receptor beta chains came from one sample sequenced in a study of blood T cell repertoires in COVID-19. Profiling relied on immunoSEQ multiplex PCR, and the TCRdb table lists in-frame clones only, not all of them. The data show some 180,000 clones, around four fifths seen once. Input material: peripheral blood. These receptor sequences come from a woman older than 75 with COVID-19, enrolled during active disease.

This chain uses TRBV6-2 or TRBV6-3 with TRBJ1-4; D perhaps matches TRBD1 (5 bases). V lost 8 bases and J 4 bases, leaving 14 bases between the germline ends. Per germline, CDR1 MNHEY and CDR2 SVGEGT. This CDR3 region has 14 residues. CDR3 nucleotide sequence: TGTGCCAGCGGTTCAGGGCTTCATAATGAAAAACTGTTTTTT. It encodes CASGSGLHNEKLFF.

The chain uses TRBV28 and TRBJ1-5; the D gene is possibly TRBD1 (5 bases). Germline CDR1 and CDR2: MDHEN and SYDVKM. The CDR3 has 15 amino acids. V lost 1 base, J lost 2 bases, and 9 bases lay in between. The CDR3 reads CASSLSGFGNQPQHF. CDR3 nucleotide sequence: TGTGCCAGCAGTTTATCAGGGTTCGGCAATCAGCCCCAGCATTTT.

The gene calls are TRBV7-6 and TRBJ2-7; D is uncertain. The CDR3 is 14 amino acids. The V gene's germline CDR1 is SGHVS and CDR2 FNYEAQ. The V end lost 2 bases, the J end lost 1 base, and 9 bases lay between the germline ends. The CDR3 loop reads CASSLSAGSYEQYF. For the CDR3, the DNA is TGTGCCAGCAGCTTATCGGCAGGTTCCTACGAGCAGTACTTC.

The DNA of the CDR3 is TGTGCCAGCAGCCAAGAAACAGGGCGGTATGGCTACACCTTC. Its protein product is CASSQETGRYGYTF. The rearrangement links TRBV3-1 (or the pseudogene TRBV3-2) to TRBJ1-2, with D possibly being TRBD1 (6 bases). Germline assignment: CDR1 LGHDT and CDR2 YNNKEL (reference sequence). The CDR3 is 14 amino acids. Trimming shortened V by 0 bases and J by 5 bases, and 10 bases separated the two germline ends.

The rearrangement uses TRBV18 and TRBJ1-4; possibly TRBD1 for D (5 bases). Trimming took 2 bases from V and 5 from J, leaving 9 bases between them. CDR3 length equals 14 residues. Germline lookup yields CDR1 KGHSH and CDR2 LQKENI. The CDR3 sequence: CASSPGAQNEKLFF. CDR3 DNA sequence: TGTGCCAGCTCACCAGGGGCTCAAAATGAAAAACTGTTTTTT.

The V gene is TRBV7-3, the J gene TRBJ1-1; D is perhaps TRBD1 (6 bases). V was clipped by 4 bases and J by 8 bases, with 20 bases between them. This CDR3 has 15 residues. Germline V gene data show CDR1 as SGHTA and CDR2 as FQGTGA. The chain's CDR3 is CASSSGGAGYSEAFF. The CDR3, as DNA: TGTGCCAGCAGCTCCGGGGGGGCAGGCTACTCGGAAGCTTTCTTT.

This chain connects TRBV9 to TRBJ2-2; tentative D call: TRBD1 (6 bases). The germline V gene encodes CDR1 SGDLS and CDR2 YYNGEE. The CDR3 extends over 16 amino acids. Deletions cut 3 bases from V and 0 bases from J, with 12 bases between. CDR3 loop: CASSAGVGANTGELFF. CDR3 DNA sequence: TGTGCCAGCAGCGCAGGGGTGGGGGCGAACACCGGGGAGCTGTTTTTT.

V is TRBV5-1 and J is TRBJ2-3; D ambiguous. Trimming left V 0 bases short and J 2 bases short, with 7 bases between. Germline V gene lookup returns CDR1 SGHRS and CDR2 YFSETQ. The CDR3 has 14 residues. In nucleotides, the CDR3 is TGCGCCAGCAGCTTGGCTGGCTTCACAGATACGCAGTATTTT. Amino acid sequence: CASSLAGFTDTQYF.

J is TRBJ1-2 and V is TRBV29-1; TRBD1 is a possible D gene (6 bases). The CDR3 length is 11 residues. Trimming removed 5 bases at V and 8 bases at J, with 12 bases between. In germline, CDR1 is SQVTM, CDR2 ANQGSEA. CDR3 DNA sequence: TGCAGCGTTACGGACAGCGCGGGCTACACCTTC. Encoded protein: CSVTDSAGYTF.

This sequence joins TRBV18 and TRBJ1-1; 12 bases line up with TRBD1. The junction had 5 bases not matched to a gene; V was cut back by 1 base and J by 11 bases. There are 14 residues in the CDR3. Germline V gives CDR1 KGHSH, CDR2 LQKENI. The CDR3 is CASSPRDRGLLAFF. The CDR3 bases are TGTGCCAGCTCACCACGGGACAGGGGGCTTTTGGCTTTCTTT.

V is TRBV7-9 and J is TRBJ1-1, with 10 bases identical to TRBD1. Germline V lookup: CDR1 SEHNR, CDR2 FQNEAQ (reference sequence). V lost 5 bases, J lost 1 base, and 4 bases stayed unmatched. This CDR3 is 15 amino acids long. The CDR3 loop is CASSGQGGGNTEAFF. In nucleotides, the CDR3 is TGTGCCAGCAGCGGACAGGGGGGAGGGAACACTGAAGCTTTCTTT.

This chain joins TRBV27 and TRBJ2-7; 8 positions agree with TRBD2. The ends lost 8 bases at V and 3 bases at J; junction bases unmatched: 15. The CDR3 runs to 16 residues. Looked up from germline, CDR1 is MNHEY and CDR2 is SMNVEV (reference sequence). The CDR3 is CASGPGTSEVFYEQYF. The CDR3 nucleotides are TGTGCCAGCGGACCCGGGACTAGTGAGGTTTTCTACGAGCAGTACTTC.

The V and J genes are TRBV29-1 and TRBJ1-2, with 7 positions matching TRBD1. The length of the CDR3 is 15 residues. CDR1 SQVTM and CDR2 ANQGSEA come from the germline V gene. The J segment lost 4 bases and the V segment lost 7 bases, leaving 15 bases of the junction unmatched. In nucleotides, the CDR3 is TGCAGCGCGGCCGAAACAGGGGCCGCGGCCTATGGCTACACCTTC. The encoded protein is CSAAETGAAAYGYTF.

V gene TRBV7-2 combines with J gene TRBJ2-5, with D possibly matching TRBD1 (6 bases). Looked up from germline, CDR1 is SGHTA and CDR2 is FQGNSA. With 5 bases removed from V and 2 bases from J, the gap between germline ends came to 21 bases. The CDR3 extends over 17 amino acids. CDR3 DNA: TGTGCCAGCAGCCCCCAGGCCGCAGGGGCACCACAAGAGACCCAGTACTTC. Its translation is CASSPQAAGAPQETQYF.

The chain couples TRBV15 to TRBJ2-7; TRBD1 matches 8 bases. The V segment lost 3 bases and the J segment 3 bases; nucleotides outside the gene matches: 7. The CDR3 spans 15 residues. The germline V gene encodes CDR1 LNHNV and CDR2 YYDKDF (reference sequence). CDR3 sequence: CATSRGGQGRYEQYF. Here the CDR3 DNA reads TGTGCCACCAGCAGGGGTGGACAGGGTCGCTACGAGCAGTACTTC. Supplemented by reference TRBV15 and TRBJ2-7, the full variable domain reads DAMVIQNPRYQVTQFGKPVTLSCSQTLNHNVMYWYQQKSSQAPKLLFHYYDKDFNNEADTPDNFQSRRPNTSFCFLDIRSPGLGDTAMYLCATSRGGQGRYEQYFGPGTRLTVT.

The gene calls are TRBV18 and TRBJ2-2, with unresolved D. V shed 3 bases and J shed 1 base, with 6 bases lying between them. The CDR3 runs 14 residues. The germline CDR1 and CDR2 sequences are KGHSH and LQKENI. The CDR3 nucleotides are TGTGCCAGCTCACCGAGGCAGAACACCGGGGAGCTGTTTTTT. Its translation: CASSPRQNTGELFF.

The chain combines TRBV10-3 with TRBJ1-6, with TRBD1 matching over 10 bases. The J segment lost 9 bases and the V segment lost 0 bases, leaving 5 bases of the junction unmatched. This CDR3 has 16 residues. Germline V gives CDR1 ENHRY, CDR2 SYGVKD. For the CDR3, the DNA is TGTGCCATCAGTGAGTCAACCCGGGACAGGGGTTCACCCCTCCACTTT. Translation gives CAISESTRDRGSPLHF.

This clone was seen a few times. CDR3 DNA sequence: TGTGCCACCAGCAGAGATCCGGTAGCCAAAAACATTCAGTACTTC. Translated: CATSRDPVAKNIQYF. V is TRBV15 and J is TRBJ2-4; D unclear. Germline V gene sequence: CDR1 LNHNV, CDR2 YYDKDF (reference sequence). The CDR3 runs 15 residues. Trimming removed 0 bases at V and 0 bases at J, with 6 bases between.

The chain employs TRBV27 and TRBJ2-1, with 9 bases fitting TRBD2. Germline V gene data show CDR1 as MNHEY and CDR2 as SMNVEV (reference sequence). The trim removed 2 bases at V and 4 bases at J, leaving 9 bases unmatched. CDR3 size: 17 residues. The CDR3 here is CASSLPRLADQYNEQFF. For the CDR3, the DNA is TGTGCCAGCAGTTTACCCCGACTAGCGGACCAATACAATGAGCAGTTCTTC.

The V gene is TRBV6-4, the J gene TRBJ2-6; D is uncertain. The CDR3 is made up of 15 amino acids. CDR1 and CDR2 from the germline V gene are MRHNA and SNTAGT. Trimming left V 7 bases short and J 0 bases short, with 10 bases between. In nucleotides, the CDR3 is TGTGCCAGCATTCGGGTTGGCTCTGGGGCCAACGTCCTGACTTTC. As protein: CASIRVGSGANVLTF.

This clone has just one count. The chain employs TRBV5-8 and TRBJ1-2; no definite D call. V lost 0 bases and J lost 4, with 10 bases in between. The CDR3 extends over 14 amino acids. In germline, CDR1 is SGHTS, CDR2 YDEGEE. CDR3 nucleotide sequence: TGTGCCAGCAGCTTGGGGTGGGAGTTCTATGGCTACACCTTC. It encodes CASSLGWEFYGYTF.

The chain is built from TRBV18 and TRBJ1-1; D is uncertain. CDR3 size: 14 residues. Trimming shortened V by 5 bases and J by 6 bases, and 16 bases separated the two germline ends. The germline V gene has CDR1 KGHSH and CDR2 LQKENI. Written as DNA, the CDR3 is TGTGCCAGCTCAAGGGAGGACGGGTTTGCTGAAGCTTTCTTT. Its translation is CASSREDGFAEAFF.

CDR3 in DNA: TGTGCCAGCTCGTACAGGGGAGACGCCAACGTCCTGACTTTC. It encodes CASSYRGDANVLTF. The chain combines TRBV18 with TRBJ2-6; 7 bases are shared with TRBD1. The germline CDR1 and CDR2 sequences are KGHSH and LQKENI. J lost 7 bases, V lost 6 bases, and 6 bases had no gene match. This CDR3 is 14 amino acids long.